Only a few counts were recorded for the clone carrying this TCR beta chain. Regarding time point: persistent/refractory GD, antithyroid drugs over 5 years with positive TRAb. PBMCs provided the RNA from which the TCR library was made. Construction of the TCR beta libraries employed iRepertoire HTBI primers in conjunction with Arm-PCR of CDR3 regions. One entry per CDR3 protein, called by TCRdb with MiXCR from the multiplex PCR reads. The sample includes over 650,000 distinct CDR3 sequences, 25% to 30% seen only once; the top ten take roughly 46%. The data belong to a study of regulatory T cells in long-lasting Graves disease. Source: peripheral blood mononuclear cells (PBMCs), taken when the disease was refractory, from a patient treated with antithyroid drugs. The sequence came from a female donor with Graves disease.

The CDR3 nucleotides are TGTGCCAGCAGCTTAAAATCCCCAGAATCGGGGGCACCCCTCCACTTT. Translated: CASSLKSPESGAPLHF. The chain uses TRBV7-8 and TRBJ1-6, with D tentatively TRBD1 (5 bases). V was clipped by 2 bases and J by 11 bases, with 19 bases between them. The CDR3 runs to 16 residues. CDR1 and CDR2 from the germline V gene are SGHVS and FQNEAQ.